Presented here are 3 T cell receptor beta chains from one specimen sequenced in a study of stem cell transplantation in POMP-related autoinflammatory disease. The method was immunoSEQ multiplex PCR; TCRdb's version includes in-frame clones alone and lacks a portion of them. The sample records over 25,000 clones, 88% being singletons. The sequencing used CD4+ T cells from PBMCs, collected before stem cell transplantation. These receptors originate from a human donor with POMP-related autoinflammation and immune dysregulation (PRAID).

DNA of the CDR3: TGTGCCTGGAGTGTCGGTGGGACATTTATAGAGCAGTTCTTC. Amino acid sequence: CAWSVGGTFIEQFF. This sequence joins TRBV30 and TRBJ2-1; TRBD1 is a possible D gene (6 bases). Trimming took off 0 bases at V and 10 bases at J, with 16 bases between the two ends. This CDR3 spans 14 amino acids. In germline, CDR1 is GTSNPN, CDR2 SVGIG (reference sequence).

The CDR3 protein is CASSDHPGQGDYEQYF. In DNA, the CDR3 is TGTGCCAGCAGTGACCACCCGGGACAGGGAGACTACGAGCAGTACTTC. The rearrangement joins TRBV25-1 to TRBJ2-7, with TRBD1 matching 9 bases. Germline V CDR1 and CDR2: MGHDK, SYGVNS. J was trimmed by 3 bases and V by 3 bases; bases with no gene match: 9. CDR3 length: 16 amino acids.

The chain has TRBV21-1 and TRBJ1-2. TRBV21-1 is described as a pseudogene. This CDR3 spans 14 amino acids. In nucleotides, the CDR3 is TGTGCCAGCAGCAAAGCGCTAGGAGACACCGGCTACACCTTC. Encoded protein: CASSKALGDTGYTF.